This entry features one T cell receptor beta chain sequence. Its antigen is currently unknown. The sample originates from a study of CD8+CD57+ T cells in acquired aplastic anemia. Study overall: DNA recovered from sorted CD4+ and CD8+ cells had a mean of approximately 3.4 ug. Study outcomes and limitations: Roughly 28 was the count of CD8+ CDR3 sequences that patients shared with controls. Between patients and controls, CD8+ Simpson's diversity did not vary significantly.

With V trimmed by 6 bases and J by 6 bases, 19 bases remained unmatched. CDR1 is SGDLS and CDR2 is YYNGEE in the germline V gene. CDR3 length equals 17 residues. Before being chosen for sequencing, patients had shown CD8+CD57+ cell expansion by flow cytometry. Both TCR beta VDJ combination and CDR3 sequence profiling were carried out. Genomic DNA was the template for this profiling. From the reads, TCRdb called clonotypes with MiXCR, one entry per CDR3 protein. The sample shows about 260,000 distinct CDR3 sequences, around 82% of them seen only once. The chain combines TRBV9 with TRBJ1-1; 8 bases map to TRBD1. The sequenced material came from sorted CD4+, CD8+, or CD8+CD57+ T cells (not recorded which) from PBMCs. The clonotype comes from a human donor with aplastic anemia. The chain's CDR3 is CASNLQGAITDTPEAFF. The CDR3 region has the DNA TGTGCCAGCAATCTTCAGGGGGCGATCACAGATACGCCTGAAGCTTTCTTT.